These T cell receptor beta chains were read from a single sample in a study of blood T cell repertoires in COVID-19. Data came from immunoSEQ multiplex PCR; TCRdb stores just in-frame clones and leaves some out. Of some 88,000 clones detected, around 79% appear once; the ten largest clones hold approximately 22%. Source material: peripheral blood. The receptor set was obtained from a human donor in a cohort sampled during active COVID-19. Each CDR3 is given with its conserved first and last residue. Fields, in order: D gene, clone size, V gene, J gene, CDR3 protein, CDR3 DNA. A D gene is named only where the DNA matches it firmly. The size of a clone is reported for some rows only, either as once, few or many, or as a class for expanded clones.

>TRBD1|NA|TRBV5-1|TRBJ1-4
CASTLQGGNEKLFF
TGCGCCAGCACCCTGCAGGGGGGTAATGAAAAACTGTTTTTT
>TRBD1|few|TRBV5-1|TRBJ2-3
CASSLEGTGGIVGDTQYF
TGCGCCAGCAGCTTGGAAGGGACAGGGGGAATAGTGGGAGATACGCAGTATTTT
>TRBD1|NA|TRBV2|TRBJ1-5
CASSEDSIRTGGPQHF
TGTGCCAGCAGTGAAGACTCTATCCGGACAGGGGGGCCCCAGCATTTT
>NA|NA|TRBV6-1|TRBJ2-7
CASSESGFRGVIGEQYF
TGTGCCAGCAGTGAATCGGGGTTTCGGGGAGTTATCGGCGAGCAGTACTTC
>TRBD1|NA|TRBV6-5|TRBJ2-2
CATAGQGLPGELFF
TGTGCCACCGCGGGACAGGGTCTCCCCGGGGAGCTGTTTTTT
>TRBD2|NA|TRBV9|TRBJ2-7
CASSPGGGVGSYEQYF
TGTGCCAGCAGCCCCGGGGGGGGAGTCGGGTCCTACGAGCAGTACTTC
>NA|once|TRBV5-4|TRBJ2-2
CASSLGRGQNTGELFF
TGTGCCAGCAGCTTGGGTCGCGGTCAGAACACCGGGGAGCTGTTTTTT
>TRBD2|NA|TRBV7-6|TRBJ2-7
CASSPPGGWAEQYF
TGTGCCAGCAGCCCGCCGGGAGGGTGGGCCGAGCAGTACTTC
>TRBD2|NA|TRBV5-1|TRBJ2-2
CASSPGTSGRQPGELFF
TGCGCCAGCAGCCCGGGGACTAGCGGGAGGCAACCCGGGGAGCTGTTTTTT
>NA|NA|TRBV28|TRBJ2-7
CASSSRSEGLGSYEQYF
TGTGCCAGCAGTTCTCGGAGTGAGGGATTGGGGAGCTACGAGCAGTACTTC
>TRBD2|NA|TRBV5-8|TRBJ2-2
CASSLGTSGYTGELFF
TGTGCCAGCAGCTTGGGTACTAGCGGGTACACCGGGGAGCTGTTTTTT
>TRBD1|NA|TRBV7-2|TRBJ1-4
CASSKGGRVPWELFF
TGTGCCAGCAGCAAAGGGGGCCGGGTCCCCTGGGAACTGTTTTTT
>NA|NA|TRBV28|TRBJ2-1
CASSTNGWSGSEQFF
TGTGCCAGCAGCACCAACGGCTGGTCAGGAAGTGAGCAGTTCTTC
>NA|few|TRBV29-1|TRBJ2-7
CSVGDNYEQYF
TGCAGCGTCGGGGACAACTACGAGCAGTACTTC
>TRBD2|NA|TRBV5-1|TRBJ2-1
CASSKTSGSDEQFF
TGCGCCAGCAGCAAAACTAGCGGGAGTGATGAGCAGTTCTTC
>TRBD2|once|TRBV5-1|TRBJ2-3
CASTPGTSGGVRQYF
TGCGCCAGCACTCCAGGGACTAGCGGGGGGGTACGGCAGTATTTT
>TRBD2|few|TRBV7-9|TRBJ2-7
CASSPSGSSYEQYF
TGTGCCAGCAGCCCTAGCGGGAGCTCCTACGAGCAGTACTTC
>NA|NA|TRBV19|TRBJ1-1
CASSIINRNTEAFF
TGTGCCAGTAGTATAATAAACAGAAACACTGAAGCTTTCTTT
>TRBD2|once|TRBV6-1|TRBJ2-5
CASSEGGLETQYF
TGTGCCAGCAGTGAGGGAGGGTTAGAGACCCAGTACTTC
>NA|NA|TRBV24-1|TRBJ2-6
CATAPGDNSGANVLTF
TGTGCCACGGCGCCGGGGGATAATTCTGGGGCCAACGTCCTGACTTTC
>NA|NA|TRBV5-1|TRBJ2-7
CASSLSSRGYEQYF
TGCGCCAGCAGCTTGAGTTCCCGGGGCTACGAGCAGTACTTC
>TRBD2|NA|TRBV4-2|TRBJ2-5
CASSQGLAGVGVQETQYF
TGTGCCAGCAGCCAAGGATTAGCGGGAGTGGGGGTCCAAGAGACCCAGTACTTC
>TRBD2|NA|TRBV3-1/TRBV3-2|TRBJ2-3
CASSQNSGRDTQYF
TGTGCCAGCAGCCAAAATAGCGGGAGAGACACGCAGTATTTT
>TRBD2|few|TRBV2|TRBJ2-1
CASSAGTSGPNEQFF
TGTGCCAGCAGTGCCGGGACTAGCGGCCCCAATGAGCAGTTCTTC
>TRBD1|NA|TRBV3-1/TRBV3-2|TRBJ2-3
CASSQTGGLWDTQYF
TGTGCCAGCAGCCAGACAGGGGGCCTTTGGGATACGCAGTATTTT
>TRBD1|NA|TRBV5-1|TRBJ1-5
CASSLDGTAHNQPQHF
TGCGCCAGCAGCTTGGATGGGACAGCTCACAATCAGCCCCAGCATTTT
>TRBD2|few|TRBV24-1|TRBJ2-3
CATSDQGSGRPDTQYF
TGTGCCACCAGTGACCAGGGTAGCGGGAGGCCAGATACGCAGTATTTT
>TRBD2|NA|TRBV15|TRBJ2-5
CATSDNRGGLAGVRETQYF
TGTGCCACCAGCGATAATAGGGGGGGACTAGCGGGAGTACGGGAGACCCAGTACTTC
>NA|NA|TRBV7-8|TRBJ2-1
CASTLYNEQFF
TGTGCCAGCACACTTTACAATGAGCAGTTCTTC
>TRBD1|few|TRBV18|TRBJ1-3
CASSNGQGPGNTIYF
TGTGCCAGCTCAAATGGACAGGGCCCTGGAAACACCATATATTTT
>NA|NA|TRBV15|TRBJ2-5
CATSSRDFQETQYF
TGTGCCACCAGCTCTCGGGACTTCCAAGAGACCCAGTACTTC
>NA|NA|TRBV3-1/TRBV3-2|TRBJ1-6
CASSVGGASSYNSPLHF
TGTGCCAGCAGCGTGGGAGGGGCGAGCTCCTATAATTCACCCCTCCACTTT
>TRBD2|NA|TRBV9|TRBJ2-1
CASSGTSGPNEQFF
TGTGCCAGCAGCGGGACTAGCGGACCCAATGAGCAGTTCTTC
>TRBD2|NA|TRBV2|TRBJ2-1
CASREGTSGNNEQFF
TGTGCCAGCAGGGAGGGGACTAGCGGAAACAATGAGCAGTTCTTC
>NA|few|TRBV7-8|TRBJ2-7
CASSFSFYEQYF
TGTGCCAGCAGCTTTTCTTTTTACGAGCAGTACTTC
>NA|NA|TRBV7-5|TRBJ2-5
CARSSKGLAGGQQETQYF
TGTGCCAGAAGCTCAAAGGGACTAGCGGGGGGGCAACAAGAGACCCAGTACTTC
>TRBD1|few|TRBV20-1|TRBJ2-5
CSASGTAVGTQYF
TGCAGTGCTAGTGGGACAGCCGTAGGGACCCAGTACTTC
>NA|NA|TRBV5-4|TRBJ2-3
CASSSRVGGGSTDTQYF
TGTGCCAGCAGCTCCCGGGTGGGAGGCGGCTCCACAGATACGCAGTATTTT
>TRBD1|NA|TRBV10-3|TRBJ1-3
CAISEDRGTGNTIYF
TGTGCCATCAGTGAGGACAGGGGCACTGGAAACACCATATATTTT
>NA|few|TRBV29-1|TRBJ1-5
CSVEAGGPQHF
TGCAGCGTTGAAGCCGGTGGGCCCCAGCATTTT
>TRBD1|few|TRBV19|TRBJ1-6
CASSTDLTGGNSPLHF
TGTGCCAGTAGTACCGACCTGACAGGGGGGAATTCACCCCTCCACTTT
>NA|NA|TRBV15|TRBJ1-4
CATSREDDREKLFF
TGTGCCACCAGCAGAGAAGACGACAGGGAAAAACTGTTTTTT